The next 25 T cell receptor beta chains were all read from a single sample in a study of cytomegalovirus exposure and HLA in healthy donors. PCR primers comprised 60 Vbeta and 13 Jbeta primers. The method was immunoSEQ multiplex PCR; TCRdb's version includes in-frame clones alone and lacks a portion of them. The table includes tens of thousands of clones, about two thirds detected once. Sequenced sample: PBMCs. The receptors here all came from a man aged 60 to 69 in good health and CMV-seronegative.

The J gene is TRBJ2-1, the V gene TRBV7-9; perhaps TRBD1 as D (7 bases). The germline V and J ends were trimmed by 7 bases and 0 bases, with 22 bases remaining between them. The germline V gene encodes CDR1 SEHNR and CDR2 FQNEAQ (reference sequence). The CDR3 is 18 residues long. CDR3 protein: CASKGAGGTMSSYNEQFF. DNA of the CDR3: TGTGCCAGCAAGGGGGCAGGGGGGACGATGAGCTCCTACAATGAGCAGTTCTTC.

CDR3 region: CASSLSDSTDTQYF. The CDR3 region has the DNA TGCGCCAGCAGCTTAAGCGATTCCACAGATACGCAGTATTTT. The gene calls are TRBV5-1 and TRBJ2-3; D is uncertain. The CDR3 totals 14 residues. Per the germline V gene, CDR1 is SGHRS and CDR2 is YFSETQ. V was clipped by 2 bases and J by 2 bases, with 9 bases between them.

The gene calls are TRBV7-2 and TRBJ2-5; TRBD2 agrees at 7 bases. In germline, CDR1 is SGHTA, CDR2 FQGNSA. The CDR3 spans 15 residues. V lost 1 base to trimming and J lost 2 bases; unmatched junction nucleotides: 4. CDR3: CASSLVGGRQETQYF. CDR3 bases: TGTGCCAGCAGCTTAGTGGGAGGGCGGCAAGAGACCCAGTACTTC.

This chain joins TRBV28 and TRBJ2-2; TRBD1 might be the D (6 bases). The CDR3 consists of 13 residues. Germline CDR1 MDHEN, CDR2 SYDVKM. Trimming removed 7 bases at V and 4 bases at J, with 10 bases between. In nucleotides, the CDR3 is TGTGCCAGCACCGTACAGGGCACCGGGGAGCTGTTTTTT. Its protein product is CASTVQGTGELFF.

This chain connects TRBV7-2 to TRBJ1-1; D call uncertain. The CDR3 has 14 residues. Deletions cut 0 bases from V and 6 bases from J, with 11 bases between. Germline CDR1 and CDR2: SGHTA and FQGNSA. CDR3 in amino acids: CASSLAAGFPEAFF. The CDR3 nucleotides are TGTGCCAGCAGCTTAGCAGCGGGTTTTCCTGAAGCTTTCTTT.

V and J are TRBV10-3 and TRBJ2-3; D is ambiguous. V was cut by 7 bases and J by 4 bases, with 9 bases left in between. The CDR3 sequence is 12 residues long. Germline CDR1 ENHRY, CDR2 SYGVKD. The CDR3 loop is CAITGSSDTQYF. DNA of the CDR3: TGTGCCATCACGGGTAGCTCAGATACGCAGTATTTT.

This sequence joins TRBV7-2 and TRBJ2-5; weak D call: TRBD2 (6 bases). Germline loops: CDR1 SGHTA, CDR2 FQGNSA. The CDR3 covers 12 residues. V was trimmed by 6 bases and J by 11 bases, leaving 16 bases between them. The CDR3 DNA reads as TGTGCCAGCAGGCCACCGGGACTCCTTCAGTACTTC. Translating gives CASRPPGLLQYF.

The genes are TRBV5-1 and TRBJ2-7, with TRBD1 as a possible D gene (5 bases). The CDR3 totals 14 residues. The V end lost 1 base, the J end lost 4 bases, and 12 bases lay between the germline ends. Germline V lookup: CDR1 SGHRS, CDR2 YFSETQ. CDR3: CASSLRVTGYEQYF. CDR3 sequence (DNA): TGCGCCAGCAGCTTGAGGGTTACAGGTTACGAGCAGTACTTC.

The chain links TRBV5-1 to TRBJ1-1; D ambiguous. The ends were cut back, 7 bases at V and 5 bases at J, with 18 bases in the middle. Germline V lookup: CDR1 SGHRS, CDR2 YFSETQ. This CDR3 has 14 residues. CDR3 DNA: TGCGCCAGCGGTAGCGGAGAAAGGGCGACTGAAGCTTTCTTT. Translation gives CASGSGERATEAFF.

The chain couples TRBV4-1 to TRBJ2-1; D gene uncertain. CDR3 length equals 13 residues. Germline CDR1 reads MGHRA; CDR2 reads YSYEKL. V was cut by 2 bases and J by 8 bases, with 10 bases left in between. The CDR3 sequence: CASSQTRRDEQFF. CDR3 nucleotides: TGCGCCAGCAGCCAAACGCGACGGGATGAGCAGTTCTTC.

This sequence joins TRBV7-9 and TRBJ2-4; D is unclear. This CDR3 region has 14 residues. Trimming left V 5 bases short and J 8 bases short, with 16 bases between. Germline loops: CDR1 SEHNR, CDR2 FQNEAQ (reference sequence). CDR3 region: CASSQVVQTDIQYF. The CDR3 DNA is TGTGCCAGCAGCCAAGTCGTTCAAACAGACATTCAGTACTTC.

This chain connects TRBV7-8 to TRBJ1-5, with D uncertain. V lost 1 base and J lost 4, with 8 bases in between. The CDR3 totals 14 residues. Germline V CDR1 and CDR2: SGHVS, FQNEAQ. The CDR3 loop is CASSLGRMNQPQHF. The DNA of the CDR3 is TGTGCCAGCAGCTTAGGCAGGATGAATCAGCCCCAGCATTTT.

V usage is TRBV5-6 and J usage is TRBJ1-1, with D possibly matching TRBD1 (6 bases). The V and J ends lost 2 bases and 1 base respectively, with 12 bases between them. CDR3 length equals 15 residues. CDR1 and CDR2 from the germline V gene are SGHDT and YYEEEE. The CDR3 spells CASSFPKQGNTEAFF. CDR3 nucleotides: TGTGCCAGCAGCTTCCCGAAACAGGGGAACACTGAAGCTTTCTTT.

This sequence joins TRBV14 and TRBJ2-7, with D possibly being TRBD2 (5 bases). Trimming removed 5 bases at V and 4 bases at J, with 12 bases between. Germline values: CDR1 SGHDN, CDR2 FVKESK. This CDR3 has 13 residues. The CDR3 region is CASSGPADYEQYF. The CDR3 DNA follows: TGTGCCAGCAGCGGCCCAGCGGATTACGAGCAGTACTTC.

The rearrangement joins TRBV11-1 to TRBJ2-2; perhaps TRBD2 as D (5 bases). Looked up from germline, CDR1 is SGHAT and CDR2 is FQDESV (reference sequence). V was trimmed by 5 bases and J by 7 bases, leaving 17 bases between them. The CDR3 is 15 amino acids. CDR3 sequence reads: CASSEGSGFSGELFF. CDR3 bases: TGTGCCAGCAGCGAAGGGTCGGGGTTTAGCGGGGAGCTGTTTTTT.

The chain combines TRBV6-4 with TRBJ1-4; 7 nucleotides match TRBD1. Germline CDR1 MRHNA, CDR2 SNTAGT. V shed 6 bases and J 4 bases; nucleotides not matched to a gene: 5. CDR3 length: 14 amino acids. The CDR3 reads CASSSGDSNEKLFF. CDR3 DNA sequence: TGTGCCAGCAGCTCAGGGGACAGTAATGAAAAACTGTTTTTT.

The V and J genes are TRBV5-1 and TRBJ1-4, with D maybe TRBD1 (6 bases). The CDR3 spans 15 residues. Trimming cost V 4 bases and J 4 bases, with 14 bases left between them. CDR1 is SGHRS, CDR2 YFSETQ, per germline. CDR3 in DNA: TGCGCCAGCAGCGATAAGGACAGAGATAATGAAAAACTGTTTTTT. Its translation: CASSDKDRDNEKLFF.

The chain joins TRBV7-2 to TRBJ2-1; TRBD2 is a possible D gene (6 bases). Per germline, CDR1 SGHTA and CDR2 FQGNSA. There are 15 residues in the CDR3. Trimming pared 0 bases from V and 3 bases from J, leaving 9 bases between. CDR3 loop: CASSLASGDYNEQFF. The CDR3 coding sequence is TGTGCCAGCAGCTTAGCTAGCGGAGACTACAATGAGCAGTTCTTC. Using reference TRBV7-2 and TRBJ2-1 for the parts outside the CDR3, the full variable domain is GAGVSQSPSNKVTEKGKDVELRCDPISGHTALYWYRQSLGQGLEFLIYFQGNSAPDKSGLPSDRFSAERTGGSVSTLTIQRTQQEDSAVYLCASSLASGDYNEQFFGPGTRLTVL.

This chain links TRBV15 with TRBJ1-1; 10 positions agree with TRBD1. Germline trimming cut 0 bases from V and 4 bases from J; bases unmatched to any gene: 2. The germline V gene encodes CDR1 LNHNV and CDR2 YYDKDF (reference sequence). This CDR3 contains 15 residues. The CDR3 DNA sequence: TGTGCCACCAGCAGAGATCGGGACAGGGGCACTGAAGCTTTCTTT. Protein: CATSRDRDRGTEAFF.

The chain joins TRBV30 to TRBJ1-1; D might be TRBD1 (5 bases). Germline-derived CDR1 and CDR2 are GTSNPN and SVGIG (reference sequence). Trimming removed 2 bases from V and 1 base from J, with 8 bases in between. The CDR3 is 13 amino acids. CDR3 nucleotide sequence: TGTGCCTGGAGTACCGGACAGAACACTGAAGCTTTCTTT. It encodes CAWSTGQNTEAFF.

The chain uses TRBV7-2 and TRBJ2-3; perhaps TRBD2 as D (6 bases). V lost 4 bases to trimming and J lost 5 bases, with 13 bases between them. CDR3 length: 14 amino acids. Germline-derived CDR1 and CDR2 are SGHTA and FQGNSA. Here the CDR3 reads CASSSFRRGDTQYF. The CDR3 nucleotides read TGTGCCAGCAGCTCCTTCCGGAGGGGAGATACGCAGTATTTT.

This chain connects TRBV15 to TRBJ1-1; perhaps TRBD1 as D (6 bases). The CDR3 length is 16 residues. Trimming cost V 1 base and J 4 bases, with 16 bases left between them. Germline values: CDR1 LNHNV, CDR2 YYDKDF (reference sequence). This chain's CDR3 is CATSRGGRTDGTEAFF. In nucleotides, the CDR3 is TGTGCCACCAGCAGAGGGGGGCGGACGGATGGCACTGAAGCTTTCTTT.

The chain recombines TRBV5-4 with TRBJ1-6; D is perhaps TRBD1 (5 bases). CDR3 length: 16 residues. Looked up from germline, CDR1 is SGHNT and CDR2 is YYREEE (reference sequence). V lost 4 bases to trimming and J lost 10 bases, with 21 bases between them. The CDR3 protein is CASSPSAGGNQSPLHF. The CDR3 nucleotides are TGTGCCAGCAGCCCCTCGGCGGGGGGAAACCAATCACCCCTCCACTTT.

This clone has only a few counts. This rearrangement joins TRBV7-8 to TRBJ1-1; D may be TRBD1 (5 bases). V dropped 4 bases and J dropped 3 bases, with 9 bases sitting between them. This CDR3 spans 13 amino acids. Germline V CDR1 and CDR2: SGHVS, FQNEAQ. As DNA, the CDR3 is TGTGCCAGCAGCTCTGGGGGGTACACTGAAGCTTTCTTT. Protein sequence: CASSSGGYTEAFF.

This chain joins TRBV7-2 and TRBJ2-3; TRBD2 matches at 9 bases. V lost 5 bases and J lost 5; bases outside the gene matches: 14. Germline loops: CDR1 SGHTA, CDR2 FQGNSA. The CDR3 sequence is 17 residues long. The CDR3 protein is CASSLEGSGLAIDTQYF. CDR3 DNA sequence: TGTGCCAGCAGCCTCGAGGGGTCGGGACTAGCAATAGATACGCAGTATTTT.